The sequence of this T cell receptor (beta chain) was determined in a study of relationships among human T cell subsets. This clonotype turned up a few times. Its target is unknown. TCR alpha and beta CDR3s were amplified from mRNA by semiquantitative ARM-PCR. Tagged nested gene-specific primers were used first, then communal superprimers amplified exponentially. TCRdb redid the calling of the multiplex PCR reads with MiXCR, one entry per CDR3 protein. Of about 15,000 distinct CDR3 sequences listed, about 56% are singletons. CDR3 size: 15 residues. The ends were cut back, 5 bases at V and 1 base at J, with 11 bases in the middle. Germline lookup yields CDR1 PRHDT and CDR2 FYEKMQ (reference sequence). The study, taken as a whole, reports: Many CDR3s were shared across Th1, Th2 and regulatory subsets. Clones with over 100 reads held over 60% of CD8+ cytotoxic sequences. Across seven subsets, gene usage, CDR3 length and N-additions did not differ significantly.

T cell subsets were isolated with magnetic beads coated with subset-specific monoclonal antibodies. The sequence was collected from a man in his forties or fifties in good health. The sample consisted of total T cells sorted from blood. The V call is TRBV13, the J call TRBJ1-4, with D maybe TRBD1 (6 bases). The CDR3 here is CASSPGRGTNEKLFF. As DNA, the CDR3 is TGTGCCAGCAGCCCAGGCAGGGGAACTAATGAAAAACTGTTTTTT.